The 11 T cell receptor beta chains in this list originate from one sample, sequenced in a study of blood T cell repertoires in COVID-19. Using immunoSEQ multiplex PCR, the repertoire was profiled, and TCRdb retains in-frame clones only, with some absent. The profile shows roughly 65,000 clones, approximately 80% of them singletons. The sequenced sample consisted of peripheral blood. The source is a human donor in a cohort sampled during active COVID-19.

This clone was recorded only once. The gene calls are TRBV4-2 and TRBJ2-7; D not resolved. The CDR3 extends over 16 amino acids. The ends were cut back, 1 base at V and 0 bases at J, with 13 bases in the middle. CDR1 and CDR2 from the germline V gene are LGHNA and YNFKEQ. The CDR3: CASSQGLQSDSYEQYF. The CDR3 nucleotides read TGTGCCAGCAGCCAAGGGCTCCAGTCTGACTCCTACGAGCAGTACTTC.

The chain couples TRBV10-2 to TRBJ1-1; D uncertain. Trimming removed 6 bases at V and 2 bases at J, with 10 bases between. This CDR3 comprises 13 residues. From germline, CDR1 is WSHSY and CDR2 SAAADI. Written as DNA, the CDR3 is TGCGCCAGCAGCCAAACAGAAAACACTGAAGCTTTCTTT. Protein sequence: CASSQTENTEAFF.

J is TRBJ1-6 and V is TRBV5-1; D might be TRBD1 (5 bases). CDR1 and CDR2 from the germline V gene are SGHRS and YFSETQ. The CDR3 runs to 15 residues. V lost 1 base and J lost 9, with 14 bases in between. CDR3 nucleotides: TGCGCCAGCAGCTTGTCTCAGGCCGGGGGTTCACCCCTCCACTTT. It is translated as CASSLSQAGGSPLHF.

The gene calls are TRBV29-1 and TRBJ1-1, with D hard to call. The CDR3 runs to 13 residues. Germline CDR1 reads SQVTM; CDR2 reads ANQGSEA. Trimming shortened V by 2 bases and J by 0 bases, and 7 bases separated the two germline ends. The CDR3 DNA follows: TGCAGCGTTGAATCAGCGATGAACACTGAAGCTTTCTTT. Its protein is CSVESAMNTEAFF.

This clone appeared a few times. This sequence joins TRBV4-2 and TRBJ1-2, with no clear D. CDR3 length equals 14 residues. From germline, CDR1 is LGHNA and CDR2 YNFKEQ. Trimming took 1 base from V and 5 from J, leaving 11 bases between them. Here the CDR3 DNA reads TGTGCCAGCAGCCAAGCTAAGGCTAGTTATGGCTACACCTTC. It translates to CASSQAKASYGYTF.

V gene TRBV2 combines with J gene TRBJ2-2, with D uncertain. Germline CDR1 reads SNHLY; CDR2 reads FYNNEI. Between the trimmed V and J ends, which lost 0 bases and 3 bases, there was a span of 5 bases. This CDR3 is 14 amino acids long. The CDR3 bases are TGTGCCAGCAGTGAAGCCAGGCACACCGGGGAGCTGTTTTTT. This codes for CASSEARHTGELFF.

The chain employs TRBV24-1 and TRBJ2-5; D unresolved. Germline V gene sequence: CDR1 KGHDR, CDR2 SFDVKD. V gave up 3 bases and J gave up 5 bases, with 6 bases separating them. The CDR3 is made up of 12 amino acids. CDR3 sequence (DNA): TGTGCCACCAGTGATCCCGGGGAGACCCAGTACTTC. Its translation: CATSDPGETQYF.

The chain joins TRBV7-9 to TRBJ2-2; 9 bases line up with TRBD1. Trimming at V came to 2 bases and at J to 5 bases, leaving 6 bases not matched to a gene. CDR1 and CDR2 from the germline V gene are SEHNR and FQNEAQ (reference sequence). This CDR3 comprises 16 residues. The CDR3 DNA is TGTGCCAGCAGCTTAATCGGGACAGGGCGGACCGGGGAGCTGTTTTTT. Its translation is CASSLIGTGRTGELFF. The variable domain in full, with the rest retrieved from reference TRBV7-9 and TRBJ2-2, is DTGVSQNPRHKITKRGQNVTFRCDPISEHNRLYWYRQTLGQGPEFLTYFQNEAQLEKSRLLSDRFSAERPKGSFSTLEIQRTEQGDSAMYLCASSLIGTGRTGELFFGEGSRLTVL.

The chain has TRBV7-9 and TRBJ2-7, with D maybe TRBD2 (5 bases). CDR3 size: 14 residues. Per the germline V gene, CDR1 is SEHNR and CDR2 is FQNEAQ (reference sequence). Deletions cut 2 bases from V and 2 bases from J, with 10 bases between. CDR3 nucleotide sequence: TGTGCCAGCAGCTTACTAGGGAGCGCCTACGAGCAGTACTTC. Its protein is CASSLLGSAYEQYF.

V and J are TRBV5-6 and TRBJ2-5, with a weak D call TRBD2 (6 bases). Trimming took 3 bases from V and 0 from J, leaving 9 bases between them. This CDR3 is 14 amino acids long. From germline, CDR1 is SGHDT and CDR2 YYEEEE. Here the CDR3 DNA reads TGTGCCAGCAGCTCTGGGGGGAACCAAGAGACCCAGTACTTC. Protein sequence: CASSSGGNQETQYF.

The chain recombines TRBV6-2 or TRBV6-3 with TRBJ1-1; D is possibly TRBD1 (5 bases). The V and J ends lost 5 bases and 1 base respectively, with 11 bases between them. Germline V CDR1 and CDR2: MNHEY, SVGEGT. CDR3 length equals 14 residues. The CDR3 protein is CASSRRQTNTEAFF. The CDR3 coding sequence is TGTGCCAGCAGTCGTCGACAGACGAACACTGAAGCTTTCTTT.